Each of the 2 T cell receptor beta chains below was sequenced from the same sample in a study of blood T cell repertoires in COVID-19. Sequencing was performed with immunoSEQ multiplex PCR; in TCRdb, only in-frame clones are kept and a portion is missing. In the table there are over 80,000 clones, around 74% of which are singletons. Sequencing was performed on peripheral blood. The receptors shown here come from a man aged 65-85 years with COVID-19, enrolled during active disease.

The rearrangement links TRBV6-5 to TRBJ2-3; possibly TRBD2 for D (5 bases). Looked up from germline, CDR1 is MNHEY and CDR2 is SVGAGI. The CDR3 covers 13 residues. The germline V and J ends were trimmed by 7 bases and 5 bases, with 13 bases remaining between them. The CDR3 region is CASKHPAGDTQYF. The CDR3 nucleotides read TGTGCCAGCAAGCACCCGGCGGGAGATACGCAGTATTTT.

The table lists this clone with many counts. The V call is TRBV4-1, the J call TRBJ1-1; D is unresolved. V shed 0 bases and J shed 10 bases, with 12 bases lying between them. This CDR3 spans 13 amino acids. The germline CDR1 and CDR2 sequences are MGHRA and YSYEKL. CDR3 in DNA: TGCGCCAGCAGCCAAGAGGGTCCCGCGGGAGCTTTCTTT. Its protein is CASSQEGPAGAFF.